Included here is one TCR beta chain sequence, with context. In the CD4+ fraction, cells were divided into CD45RA+ naive and CD45RA-negative memory subsets. This sample was included in a study of shared clonotypes between healthy human individuals. Genomic DNA of every subset was divided equally among multiple immunoSEQ plates. The table came from immunoSEQ multiplex PCR; TCRdb's copy has only in-frame clones and leaves some out. The sample lists some 2,500,000 clones, approximately 93% occurring once. Trimming left V 5 bases short and J 2 bases short, with 10 bases between. Germline CDR1 MDHEN, CDR2 SYDVKM. CDR3 size: 15 residues.

The TCR was taken from a man aged 18-30 years in good health. Some clones in this sample may be carry-over from other donors' samples. Material for sequencing was naive CD4+ T cells from PBMCs. As for subset: CD45RA+ positively selected. The V gene is TRBV28, the J gene TRBJ2-6; tentatively, D is TRBD1 or TRBD2 (5 bases each). This CDR3 is CASSTRGAGANVLTF. The CDR3 DNA sequence: TGTGCCAGCAGTACTAGGGGTGCTGGGGCCAACGTCCTGACTTTC.